These 29 T cell receptor beta chains came from one sample sequenced in a study of cytomegalovirus exposure and HLA in healthy donors. With 60 Vbeta and 13 Jbeta primers, the PCR was carried out. Sequencing used immunoSEQ multiplex PCR; TCRdb keeps in-frame clones, though not all of them. The profile shows around 150,000 clones, approximately 80% of them singletons. Sequenced input: PBMCs. These TCRs come from a man aged 18 to 30 in good health and CMV-seropositive.

This chain connects TRBV15 to TRBJ2-7, with D perhaps TRBD2 (7 bases). Looked up from germline, CDR1 is LNHNV and CDR2 is YYDKDF (reference sequence). The CDR3 is made up of 16 amino acids. V gave up 0 bases and J gave up 5 bases, with 17 bases separating them. DNA of the CDR3: TGTGCCACCAGCAGAGATAGGGGGGGGCGCTTTGACGAGCAGTACTTC. It encodes CATSRDRGGRFDEQYF. Full variable domain (missing parts from reference TRBV15 and TRBJ2-7): DAMVIQNPRYQVTQFGKPVTLSCSQTLNHNVMYWYQQKSSQAPKLLFHYYDKDFNNEADTPDNFQSRRPNTSFCFLDIRSPGLGDTAMYLCATSRDRGGRFDEQYFGPGTRLTVT.

The gene calls are TRBV18 and TRBJ1-6, with D perhaps TRBD1 (5 bases). Looked up from germline, CDR1 is KGHSH and CDR2 is LQKENI. The CDR3 has 18 amino acids. V was shortened by 2 bases and J by 1 base, with 15 bases between the two germline ends. The CDR3 DNA reads TGTGCCAGCTCACCAATTCCCGGGCAGGGTTCCTATAATTCACCCCTCCACTTT. Translation: CASSPIPGQGSYNSPLHF.

The J gene is TRBJ2-2, the V gene TRBV30; D is uncertain. CDR3 length: 14 residues. V shed 2 bases and J shed 0 bases, with 7 bases lying between them. CDR1 and CDR2 (germline): GTSNPN, SVGIG (reference sequence). The CDR3 sequence: CAWSKSTNTGELFF. CDR3 bases: TGTGCCTGGAGTAAGAGTACGAACACCGGGGAGCTGTTTTTT. Drawing the rest from reference TRBV30 and TRBJ2-2, the complete variable domain is SQTIHQWPATLVQPVGSPLSLECTVEGTSNPNLYWYRQAAGRGLQLLFYSVGIGQISSEVPQNLSASRPQDRQFILSSKKLLLSDSGFYLCAWSKSTNTGELFFGEGSRLTVL.

V usage is TRBV7-8 and J usage is TRBJ2-7, with D maybe TRBD1 (5 bases). CDR3 length: 15 amino acids. The V and J ends lost 0 bases and 0 bases respectively, with 9 bases between them. CDR1 and CDR2 from the germline V gene are SGHVS and FQNEAQ. The CDR3 protein is CASSLAKDNSYEQYF. For the CDR3, the DNA is TGTGCCAGCAGCTTAGCCAAGGACAACTCCTACGAGCAGTACTTC.

The chain is built from TRBV15 and TRBJ1-1; no clear D. The CDR3 has 15 residues. V lost 0 bases, J lost 5 bases, and 13 bases lay in between. Germline values: CDR1 LNHNV, CDR2 YYDKDF (reference sequence). The CDR3 is CATSRDEGPGTEAFF. DNA for the CDR3: TGTGCCACCAGCAGAGACGAGGGCCCGGGGACTGAAGCTTTCTTT.

The V and J genes are TRBV6-4 and TRBJ2-3; 8 nucleotides match TRBD1. The CDR3 spans 14 residues. CDR1 and CDR2 from the germline V gene are MRHNA and SNTAGT. Unmatched junction bases numbered 3, after V lost 3 bases and J lost 4 bases. The CDR3 DNA sequence: TGTGCCAGCAGTGAGACAGGGGAAGCAGATACGCAGTATTTT. This encodes CASSETGEADTQYF.

The chain has TRBV9 and TRBJ2-1, with D perhaps matching TRBD2 (7 bases). The germline V gene has CDR1 SGDLS and CDR2 YYNGEE. This CDR3 spans 14 amino acids. With 4 bases removed from V and 6 bases from J, the gap between germline ends came to 14 bases. In DNA, the CDR3 is TGTGCCAGCAGCACCACAGGGAGGGTCAATGAGCAGTTCTTC. It translates to CASSTTGRVNEQFF.

The chain has TRBV7-7 and TRBJ2-3; possible D gene TRBD2, 5 bases. Germline V gene sequence: CDR1 SSHAT, CDR2 FNYEAQ (reference sequence). Trimming took off 3 bases at V and 4 bases at J, with 11 bases between the two ends. This CDR3 is 14 amino acids long. The DNA of the CDR3 is TGTGCCAGCAGCTTCGGGGTCATGGCAGATACGCAGTATTTT. As protein: CASSFGVMADTQYF. Full variable domain (missing parts from reference TRBV7-7 and TRBJ2-3): GAGVSQSPRYKVTKRGQDVTLRCDPISSHATLYWYQQALGQGPEFLTYFNYEAQPDKSGLPSDRFSAERPEGSISTLTIQRTEQRDSAMYRCASSFGVMADTQYFGPGTRLTVL.

The rearrangement joins TRBV6-6 to TRBJ2-1; the D gene is possibly TRBD2 (7 bases). Looked up from germline, CDR1 is MNHNY and CDR2 is SVGAGI (reference sequence). This CDR3 spans 16 amino acids. The V end was cut by 7 bases, the J end by 9 bases, with 25 bases between. CDR3 residues: CASTPGGRPMVTEQFF. In DNA form, the CDR3 reads TGTGCCAGCACACCGGGGGGCAGGCCGATGGTAACTGAGCAGTTCTTC.

In its sample, this clone was seen once. The chain uses TRBV7-9 and TRBJ1-4, with D perhaps matching TRBD1 (6 bases). From germline, CDR1 is SEHNR and CDR2 FQNEAQ (reference sequence). The V end was cut by 6 bases, the J end by 4 bases, with 15 bases between. The CDR3 spans 15 residues. DNA for the CDR3: TGTGCCAGCAGAATAACCGGGACAAGTAATGAAAAACTGTTTTTT. Translation: CASRITGTSNEKLFF.

This clone has a single count. The V gene is TRBV7-9, the J gene TRBJ2-2, with unresolved D. The CDR3 extends over 15 amino acids. The ends were cut back, 4 bases at V and 1 base at J, with 10 bases in the middle. Germline lookup yields CDR1 SEHNR and CDR2 FQNEAQ (reference sequence). The CDR3 reads CASSSSSGNTGELFF. The DNA for the CDR3 is TGTGCCAGCAGCTCCTCTTCGGGGAACACCGGGGAGCTGTTTTTT.

J is TRBJ1-2 and V is TRBV7-9, with no clear D. From germline, CDR1 is SEHNR and CDR2 FQNEAQ (reference sequence). Trimming removed 2 bases at V and 7 bases at J, with 17 bases between. The CDR3 runs 15 residues. The CDR3: CASSLPGRGRGGYTF. CDR3 in DNA: TGTGCCAGCAGCTTACCCGGACGGGGAAGAGGTGGCTACACCTTC.

Points on this clone: Other DNA sequences in the sample encode the same CDR3. This rearrangement joins TRBV7-9 to TRBJ2-7; a possible D gene is TRBD1 (6 bases). The length of the CDR3 is 13 residues. Germline CDR1 and CDR2: SEHNR and FQNEAQ (reference sequence). The V and J ends lost 5 bases and 4 bases respectively, with 12 bases between them. CDR3 bases: TGTGCCAGCAGCCCAGGGACATCTTACGAGCAGTACTTC. Protein sequence: CASSPGTSYEQYF.

V gene TRBV4-1 combines with J gene TRBJ2-3; TRBD2 agrees at 9 bases. Germline V gives CDR1 MGHRA, CDR2 YSYEKL. The CDR3 has 17 amino acids. Trimming cost V 4 bases and J 3 bases; bases outside gene matches: 11. The CDR3 DNA reads TGCGCCAGCAGCCCGCTCGTAGCGGGAGCGGGAACAGATACGCAGTATTTT. The encoded protein is CASSPLVAGAGTDTQYF.

The chain recombines TRBV5-1 with TRBJ2-5, with a weak D call TRBD2 (5 bases). This CDR3 spans 16 amino acids. V lost 3 bases and J lost 7, with 22 bases in between. The germline CDR1 and CDR2 sequences are SGHRS and YFSETQ. The CDR3 region is CASSSKEDQSVGTQYF. DNA of the CDR3: TGCGCCAGCAGCTCAAAGGAGGATCAATCCGTCGGGACCCAGTACTTC. The full variable domain, completed using reference TRBV5-1 and TRBJ2-5, is KAGVTQTPRYLIKTRGQQVTLSCSPISGHRSVSWYQQTPGQGLQFLFEYFSETQRNKGNFPGRFSGRQFSNSRSEMNVSTLELGDSALYLCASSSKEDQSVGTQYFGPGTRLLVL.

J is TRBJ1-1 and V is TRBV4-2; D remains ambiguous. CDR1 and CDR2 (germline): LGHNA, YNFKEQ. The V end was cut by 4 bases, the J end by 1 base, with 10 bases between. This CDR3 has 14 residues. The CDR3 loop reads CASSLPGTNTEAFF. The CDR3 bases are TGTGCCAGCAGCCTCCCGGGTACGAACACTGAAGCTTTCTTT.

V and J are TRBV19 and TRBJ1-1; D is unclear. Germline V gene lookup returns CDR1 LNHDA and CDR2 SQIVND (reference sequence). There are 13 residues in the CDR3. Trimming removed 3 bases from V and 1 base from J, with 6 bases in between. The CDR3 is CASSIRGNTEAFF. In DNA form, the CDR3 reads TGTGCCAGTAGTATTCGGGGGAACACTGAAGCTTTCTTT.

The V call is TRBV18, the J call TRBJ1-1; 7 bases align to TRBD1. The V gene end was trimmed by 3 bases and the J gene end by 1 base; junction bases not matched to a gene: 8. From germline, CDR1 is KGHSH and CDR2 LQKENI. The CDR3 covers 16 residues. CDR3 sequence (DNA): TGTGCCAGCTCACCCACGGGGACAGCCACGAACACTGAAGCTTTCTTT. Protein sequence: CASSPTGTATNTEAFF.

The chain couples TRBV7-9 to TRBJ1-1; 9 nucleotides line up with TRBD1. The CDR3 covers 16 residues. Trimming removed 5 bases from V and 1 base from J; junction bases left unmatched: 8. Germline V gene data show CDR1 as SEHNR and CDR2 as FQNEAQ (reference sequence). In nucleotides, the CDR3 is TGTGCCAGCAGCCCTTGGACAGGGGCGGAGAACACTGAAGCTTTCTTT. Encoded protein: CASSPWTGAENTEAFF. The full variable domain, in which reference TRBV7-9 and TRBJ1-1 provide the parts outside the CDR3, is DTGVSQNPRHKITKRGQNVTFRCDPISEHNRLYWYRQTLGQGPEFLTYFQNEAQLEKSRLLSDRFSAERPKGSFSTLEIQRTEQGDSAMYLCASSPWTGAENTEAFFGQGTRLTVV.

The chain carries TRBV19 and TRBJ2-2, with TRBD2 matching 15 bases. The CDR3 is made up of 16 amino acids. Germline CDR1 LNHDA, CDR2 SQIVND (reference sequence). The V gene end was trimmed by 5 bases and the J gene end by 9 bases; junction bases not matched to a gene: 7. CDR3 nucleotides: TGTGCCAGTAGTCCCGGACTAGCGGGAGGGCCCAGGGAGCTGTTTTTT. This gives the protein CASSPGLAGGPRELFF.

V usage is TRBV4-1 and J usage is TRBJ1-2, with a weak D call TRBD1 (6 bases). This CDR3 spans 15 amino acids. Trimming stripped 0 bases from V and 8 bases from J, with 16 bases between. The germline V gene encodes CDR1 MGHRA and CDR2 YSYEKL. The CDR3 DNA follows: TGCGCCAGCAGCCAAGATGGCAACAGGGTGGGAGGCTACACCTTC. Its translation: CASSQDGNRVGGYTF.

The chain recombines TRBV18 with TRBJ2-1; 7 nucleotides line up with TRBD2. CDR3 length equals 15 residues. The V segment lost 1 base and the J segment 5 bases; nucleotides outside the gene matches: 5. Germline lookup yields CDR1 KGHSH and CDR2 LQKENI. CDR3 sequence (DNA): TGTGCCAGCTCACCACGGCTAGCGGCAGACAATGAGCAGTTCTTC. It is translated as CASSPRLAADNEQFF.

The CDR3 region is CASLGGAHEQYF. As DNA, the CDR3 is TGTGCCAGCCTAGGGGGGGCCCACGAGCAGTACTTC. The chain combines TRBV2 with TRBJ2-7; D is perhaps TRBD2 (7 bases). V was cut by 8 bases and J by 5 bases, with 13 bases left in between. CDR3 length: 12 amino acids. Germline V gene lookup returns CDR1 SNHLY and CDR2 FYNNEI.

This clone was recorded only once. V usage is TRBV19 and J usage is TRBJ2-3; unclear D gene. Germline V gene sequence: CDR1 LNHDA, CDR2 SQIVND (reference sequence). The CDR3 spans 14 residues. V lost 6 bases to trimming and J lost 2 bases, with 12 bases between them. The CDR3 DNA reads as TGTGCCAGTAGGTTTTCTGAACTCACAGATACGCAGTATTTT. As protein: CASRFSELTDTQYF.

The chain is built from TRBV6-5 and TRBJ2-3, with D possibly being TRBD2 (6 bases). The CDR3 runs to 15 residues. Trimming took 7 bases from V and 0 from J, leaving 14 bases between them. Germline CDR1 reads MNHEY; CDR2 reads SVGAGI. The CDR3 coding sequence is TGTGCCAGCACCACATCGGGAGATAGCACAGATACGCAGTATTTT. Translation: CASTTSGDSTDTQYF.

The rearrangement joins TRBV9 to TRBJ2-2; TRBD1 matches 8 bases. Germline CDR1 and CDR2: SGDLS and YYNGEE. The CDR3 totals 16 residues. Unmatched junction bases numbered 4, after V lost 3 bases and J lost 0 bases. The CDR3 sequence is CASSARTGTNTGELFF. Written as DNA, the CDR3 is TGTGCCAGCAGCGCCCGGACAGGGACGAACACCGGGGAGCTGTTTTTT.

V is TRBV6-5 and J is TRBJ1-1; 7 bases align to TRBD1. The CDR3 is made up of 16 amino acids. CDR1 is MNHEY, CDR2 SVGAGI, per germline. V gave up 0 bases and J gave up 0 bases; unmatched junction bases: 4. CDR3 DNA: TGTGCCAGCAGTTACTCCTCCGGGACAGTGAACACTGAAGCTTTCTTT. Translated, it gives CASSYSSGTVNTEAFF.

This clone was recorded a few times. The chain uses TRBV4-2 and TRBJ2-7; D may be TRBD1 (6 bases). V lost 1 base to trimming and J lost 12 bases, with 13 bases between them. Germline V lookup: CDR1 LGHNA, CDR2 YNFKEQ. The CDR3 is made up of 12 amino acids. The CDR3 loop is CASSQGRDNLYF. CDR3 coding DNA: TGTGCCAGCAGCCAAGGCCGGGACAACCTGTACTTC.

This clone was picked up one time. The chain recombines TRBV7-9 with TRBJ1-3; unclear D gene. The CDR3 has 14 amino acids. The germline CDR1 and CDR2 sequences are SEHNR and FQNEAQ (reference sequence). V was shortened by 2 bases and J by 1 base, with 6 bases between the two germline ends. The CDR3 DNA reads as TGTGCCAGCAGCTTACCCCCTTCTGGAAACACCATATATTTT. Translating gives CASSLPPSGNTIYF.